This T cell receptor (beta chain) was recorded in a study of T cell responses to AZD1222 COVID-19 vaccine. Remarks on this clone: Its target is unknown.

Findings of the study overall: Spike regions recognized by vaccine-associated CD4 TCRs spanned the protein, led by 160-218 and 743-854. The number of AZD1222 recipients seropositive at baseline was only 6 or 7. Sampling captured repertoires only after the peak T cell response. White British ancestry dominated among donors, who included more females, and clonal diversity was possibly underestimated.

In germline, CDR1 is ENHRY, CDR2 SYGVKD. This CDR3 is 17 amino acids long. V was clipped by 0 bases and J by 4 bases; unmatched bases: 6. Measured with immunoSEQ multiplex PCR; TCRdb has only the in-frame clones, and not every one. The sample shows roughly 90,000 clones, more than 80% of them seen only once. The receptor's source is an adult who received the AZD1222 COVID-19 vaccine. The chain recombines TRBV10-3 with TRBJ2-1; 10 nucleotides align to TRBD2. This sample comprised peripheral blood, obtained 28 days after the second AZD1222 dose. The CDR3 DNA reads as TGTGCCATCAGTGAGTCGTGGGTAGCGGGGGGATACAATGAGCAGTTCTTC. Its protein is CAISESWVAGGYNEQFF.